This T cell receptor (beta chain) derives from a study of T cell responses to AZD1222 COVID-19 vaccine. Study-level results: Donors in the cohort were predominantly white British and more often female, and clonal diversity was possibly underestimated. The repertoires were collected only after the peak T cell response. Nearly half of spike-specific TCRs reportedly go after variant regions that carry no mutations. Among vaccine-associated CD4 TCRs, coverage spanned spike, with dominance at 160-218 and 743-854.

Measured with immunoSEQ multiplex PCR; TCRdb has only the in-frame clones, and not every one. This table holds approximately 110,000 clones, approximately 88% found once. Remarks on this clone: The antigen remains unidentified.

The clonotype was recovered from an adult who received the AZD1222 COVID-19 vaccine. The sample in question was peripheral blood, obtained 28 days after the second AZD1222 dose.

CDR3 DNA sequence: TGTGCCAGCAGTCCAGTGGGGTATGGCCTAGCGGGGTCTAATGAGCAGTTCTTC. Translating gives CASSPVGYGLAGSNEQFF. The genes are TRBV6-6 and TRBJ2-1, with 9 bases fitting TRBD2. In germline, CDR1 is MNHNY, CDR2 SVGAGI (reference sequence). After removal of 5 bases from V and 7 bases from J, the junction contained 18 bases not matched to a gene. The CDR3 runs to 18 residues.